The rows below give T cell receptor beta chains drawn from one sample of a study of molecular identifiers for immune sequencing clone quantification. TCRdb redid the calling of the PCR reads with MiXCR, one entry per CDR3 protein. The data show about 68,000 distinct CDR3 sequences, around 18% seen once. The sample consisted of naive CD8+ T cells from blood, with Jurkat cell RNA spiked in. Every receptor here comes from a human donor in good health. Some libraries in this study had Jurkat cell RNA spiked in. Both conserved end residues are part of each CDR3. A D gene is named only where the DNA matches it firmly. A clone size is listed for some rows: how often the clone was seen (once, few, many), or a class if it is expanded.

V,J,D,size,DNA,CDR3
TRBV7-6,TRBJ2-2,NA,NA,TGTGCCAGCAGCTTAGTACTAGTGGCCCTGAACACCGGGGAGCTGTTTTTT,CASSLVLVALNTGELFF
TRBV4-3,TRBJ1-5,NA,many,TGCGCCAGCAGCCAAGATCGGGTTGCACAGCCCCAGCATTTT,CASSQDRVAQPQHF
TRBV11-2,TRBJ2-3,NA,few,TGTGCCAGCAGCTTAGGCCAGACTAGTTACACAGATACGCAGTATTTT,CASSLGQTSYTDTQYF
TRBV4-1,TRBJ1-1,NA,NA,TGCGCCAGCAGCCAAGTTTCCGGCACTGAAGCTTTCTTT,CASSQVSGTEAFF
TRBV27,TRBJ2-7,NA,many,TGTGCCAGCAGTTTACTTGGGGGTCCCTACGAGCAGTACTTC,CASSLLGGPYEQYF
TRBV24-1,TRBJ2-1,NA,many,TGTGCCACCAGTGAGCCCCCGACTAGAGGTGCCTACAATGAGCAGTTCTTC,CATSEPPTRGAYNEQFF
TRBV6-5,TRBJ1-4,NA,once,TGTGCCAGCCAAGGGGCTGGTCATGAAAAACTGTTTTTT,CASQGAGHEKLFF
TRBV7-2,TRBJ2-7,NA,many,TGTGCCAGCAGGGGGGGGCTAGTCTACGAGCAGTACTTC,CASRGGLVYEQYF
TRBV7-2,TRBJ2-2,TRBD2,NA,TGTGCCAGCAGCTTAGACGGACTAGCGGGAGGTTTGGGGCGGGAGCTGTTTTTT,CASSLDGLAGGLGRELFF
TRBV12-3/TRBV12-4,TRBJ2-1,NA,few,TGTGCCAGCAGTCGCGACATTGAGGGGTTCTACAATGGGCAGTTCTTC,CASSRDIEGFYNGQFF
TRBV5-1,TRBJ2-5,TRBD2,many,TGCGCCAGCAGCTTCCCCAGTGATAGCGGGAGCCAAGAGACCCAGTACTTC,CASSFPSDSGSQETQYF
TRBV14,TRBJ2-1,NA,many,TGTGCCAGCAGTCTCACAGTAAAAAGCTCCTACAATGAGCAGTTCTTC,CASSLTVKSSYNEQFF
TRBV4-2,TRBJ1-4,TRBD1,many,TGTGCCAGCAGCCGGGACAGGGGTGAAAAACTGTTTTTT,CASSRDRGEKLFF
TRBV28,TRBJ2-7,NA,NA,TGTGCCAGCAGTTCTGGCGGGAACCCCTACGAGCAGTACTTC,CASSSGGNPYEQYF
TRBV12-3/TRBV12-4,TRBJ1-1,TRBD1,many,TGTGCCAGCAGCACGGGACAGAGGGCTGAAGCTTTCTTT,CASSTGQRAEAFF
TRBV27,TRBJ2-7,NA,many,TGTGCCAGCAGGTTGGGCGGGCCGGCCTACGAGCAGTACTTC,CASRLGGPAYEQYF
TRBV27,TRBJ2-3,TRBD1,many,TGTGCCAGCTCTCTGACAGGGAAATGGACGCAGTATTTT,CASSLTGKWTQYF
TRBV7-9,TRBJ2-5,NA,NA,TGTGCCAGCAGCTCAATACGGGGCGGTAGCGGTCAAGAGACCCAGTACTTC,CASSSIRGGSGQETQYF
TRBV12-3/TRBV12-4,TRBJ2-2,NA,few,TGTGCCAGCAGTAACAAAACACTAGCTCCCGGGGAGCTGTTTTTT,CASSNKTLAPGELFF
TRBV7-9,TRBJ2-3,TRBD1,many,TGTGCCAGCAGAGCCGGACAGGTTCTCACAGATACGCAGTATTTT,CASRAGQVLTDTQYF
TRBV4-1,TRBJ2-7,TRBD1,many,TGCGCCAGCAGCCGTGGGACAGGGGTTTACGAGCAGTACTTC,CASSRGTGVYEQYF
TRBV9,TRBJ2-3,NA,many,TGTGCCAGCAGCGTTGACTACCCGAGAGGGGTAAGAACAGATACGCGGTATTTT,CASSVDYPRGVRTDTRYF
TRBV30,TRBJ1-3,NA,many,TGTGCCTGGAGTGAACTTTCCGGGTCTGGAAACACCATATATTTT,CAWSELSGSGNTIYF
TRBV11-2,TRBJ2-7,TRBD1,many,TGTGCCAGCAGCCTCCCGGGACAGGGGACTTACGAGCAGTACTTC,CASSLPGQGTYEQYF
TRBV4-1,TRBJ1-1,NA,many,TGCGCCAGCAGCCATGATCAGGTTCTGGGGACTGAAGCTTTCTTT,CASSHDQVLGTEAFF
TRBV11-2,TRBJ2-7,TRBD2,many,TGTGCCAGCAGCTCATCTGGAGCGGGAGGGCCCGAGCAGTACTTC,CASSSSGAGGPEQYF
TRBV19,TRBJ1-1,TRBD1,many,TGTGCCAGTACCCCGGGCGGTCAGGGGGCGAGAGAAGCTTTCTTT,CASTPGGQGAREAFF
TRBV2,TRBJ2-1,TRBD2,many,TGTGCCTTAGCAATGAGTAGCGGGAGGGAAAATGAGCAGTTCTTC,CALAMSSGRENEQFF
TRBV7-9,TRBJ1-4,NA,many,TGTGCGGAGGGGCTCGCAACTAATGAAAAACTGTTTTTT,CAEGLATNEKLFF
TRBV4-1,TRBJ2-7,NA,many,TGCGCCAGCAGCCCAGGGTTCGTTGGAGAGCAGTACTTC,CASSPGFVGEQYF
TRBV2,TRBJ2-7,NA,many,TGTGCCAGCAGTGAAGTGCGCGGCCTTAGGGAAGAGCAGTACTTC,CASSEVRGLREEQYF
TRBV7-9,TRBJ2-2,TRBD2,many,TGTGCCAGCAGCTTATTGGAAGCGGGATCCGGGGAGCTGTTTTTT,CASSLLEAGSGELFF
TRBV20-1,TRBJ2-7,TRBD2,few,TGCAGTGCTAGAGATGTAATAGCGGGATCGCGCGAGCAGTACTTC,CSARDVIAGSREQYF
TRBV7-9,TRBJ2-1,NA,few,TGTGCCAGCAGCTTAGGGACAGTATACAATGAGCAGTTCTTC,CASSLGTVYNEQFF
TRBV28,TRBJ2-7,NA,NA,TGTGCCAGCAGTTTCTTGGAGGCTTTGGGGGCCACTGACTTC,CASSFLEALGATDF
TRBV6-2/TRBV6-3,TRBJ2-1,TRBD2,many,TGTGCCAGCAGCACTAGCGGGAGGGGCTACAATGAGCAGTTCTTC,CASSTSGRGYNEQFF
TRBV29-1,TRBJ2-5,NA,many,TGCAGCGTTGAAGTTTGGTCGGTGGTTGGTATCGGAGAGACCCAGTACTTC,CSVEVWSVVGIGETQYF
TRBV28,TRBJ2-7,TRBD2,many,TGTGCCAGCACCCAGGGACTAGCGGGAGCCGCCTACGAGCAGTACTTC,CASTQGLAGAAYEQYF
TRBV2,TRBJ1-5,NA,many,TGTGCCAGCACCAATTTTTACAGGGAGGGGAGCAATCAGCCCCAGCATTTT,CASTNFYREGSNQPQHF
TRBV20-1,TRBJ2-1,NA,many,TGCAGTGCTAGAGATTGGCTGTCGTACAATGAGCAGTTCTTC,CSARDWLSYNEQFF
TRBV24-1,TRBJ1-1,NA,many,TGTGCCACCAGTGCCAGGGCCGGCACTGAAGCTTTCTTT,CATSARAGTEAFF
TRBV10-3,TRBJ2-7,NA,many,TGTGCCATCAGCGACGGAGGGGGACCCACCTACGAGCAGTACTTC,CAISDGGGPTYEQYF